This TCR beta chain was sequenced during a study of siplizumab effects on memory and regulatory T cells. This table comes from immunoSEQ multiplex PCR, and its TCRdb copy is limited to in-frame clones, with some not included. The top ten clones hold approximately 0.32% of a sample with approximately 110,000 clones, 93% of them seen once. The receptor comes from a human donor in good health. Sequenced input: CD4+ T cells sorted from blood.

CDR3 nucleotide sequence: TGTGCCAGCAGCCCAAGGGGACATCGAGAGGGCGAGCAGTACTTC. It yields the protein CASSPRGHREGEQYF. The chain recombines TRBV7-9 with TRBJ2-7; perhaps TRBD1 as D (6 bases). From germline, CDR1 is SEHNR and CDR2 FQNEAQ (reference sequence). V lost 5 bases, J lost 6 bases, and 20 bases lay in between. There are 15 residues in the CDR3.